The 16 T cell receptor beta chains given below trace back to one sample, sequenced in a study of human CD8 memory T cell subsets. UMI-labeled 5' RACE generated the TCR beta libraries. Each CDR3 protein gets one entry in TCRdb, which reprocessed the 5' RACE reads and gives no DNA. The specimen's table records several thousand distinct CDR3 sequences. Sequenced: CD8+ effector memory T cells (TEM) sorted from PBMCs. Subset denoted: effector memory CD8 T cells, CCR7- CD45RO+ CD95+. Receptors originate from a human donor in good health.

CDR3 amino acids: CASSVPLGQTISTDTQYF. The chain carries TRBV5-1 and TRBJ2-3; as DNA is missing, the TRBD1 call by TCRdb cannot be tested. CDR1 is SGHRS, CDR2 YFSETQ, per germline. This CDR3 contains 18 residues.

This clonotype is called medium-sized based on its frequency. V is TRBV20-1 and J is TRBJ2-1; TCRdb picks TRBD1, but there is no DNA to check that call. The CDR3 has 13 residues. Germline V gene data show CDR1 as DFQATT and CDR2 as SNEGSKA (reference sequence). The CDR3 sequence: CSACDTGFDEQFF.

CDR3 loop: CASSGGWRTEAFF. The V call is TRBV7-2, the J call TRBJ1-1; the D gene TCRdb calls, TRBD1, cannot be checked with no DNA. The CDR3 has 13 residues. Germline V CDR1 and CDR2: SGHTA, FQGNSA.

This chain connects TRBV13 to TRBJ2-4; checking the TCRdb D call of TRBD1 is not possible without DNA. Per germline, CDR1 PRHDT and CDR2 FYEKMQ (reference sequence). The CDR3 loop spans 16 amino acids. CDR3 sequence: CASSSNYRGAKNIQYF. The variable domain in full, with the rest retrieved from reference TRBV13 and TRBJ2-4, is AAGVIQSPRHLIKEKRETATLKCYPIPRHDTVYWYQQGPGQDPQFLISFYEKMQSDKGSIPDRFSAQQFSDYHSELNMSSLELGDSALYFCASSSNYRGAKNIQYFGAGTRLSVL.

The CDR3 protein is CSASKLAVSSYEQYF. The chain is built from TRBV20-1 and TRBJ2-7; the D call from TCRdb, TRBD2, cannot be confirmed without DNA. This CDR3 has 15 residues. Germline V gene data show CDR1 as DFQATT and CDR2 as SNEGSKA (reference sequence).

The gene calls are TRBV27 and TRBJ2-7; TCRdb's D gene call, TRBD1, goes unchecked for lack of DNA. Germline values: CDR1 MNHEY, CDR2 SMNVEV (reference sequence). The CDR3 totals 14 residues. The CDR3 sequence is CASSFLGEANEQYF.

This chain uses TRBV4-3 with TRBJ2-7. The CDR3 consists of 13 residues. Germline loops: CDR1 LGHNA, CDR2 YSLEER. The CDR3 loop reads CASSQGISYEQYF.

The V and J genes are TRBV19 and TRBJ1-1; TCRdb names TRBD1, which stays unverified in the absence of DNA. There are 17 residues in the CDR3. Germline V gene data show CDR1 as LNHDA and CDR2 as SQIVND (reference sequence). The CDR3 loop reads CASSSPGQGPMNTEAFF.

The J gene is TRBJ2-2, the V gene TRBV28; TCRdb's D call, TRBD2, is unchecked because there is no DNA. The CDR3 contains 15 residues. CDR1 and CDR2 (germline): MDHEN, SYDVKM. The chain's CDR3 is CASSSRKEITGELFF.

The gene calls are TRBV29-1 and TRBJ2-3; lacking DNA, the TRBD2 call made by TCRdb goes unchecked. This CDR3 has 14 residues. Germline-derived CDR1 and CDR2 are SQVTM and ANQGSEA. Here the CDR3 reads CSVEAAGTTDTQYF.

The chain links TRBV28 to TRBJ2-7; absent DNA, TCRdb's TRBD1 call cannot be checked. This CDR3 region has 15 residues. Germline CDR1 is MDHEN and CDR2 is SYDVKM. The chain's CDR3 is CASNPRDRGRDEQYF.

This CDR3 reads CASSDQGTGAVADTQYF. The chain links TRBV25-1 to TRBJ2-3; as DNA is missing, the TRBD1 call by TCRdb cannot be tested. CDR1 is MGHDK, CDR2 SYGVNS, per germline. The CDR3 has 17 amino acids.

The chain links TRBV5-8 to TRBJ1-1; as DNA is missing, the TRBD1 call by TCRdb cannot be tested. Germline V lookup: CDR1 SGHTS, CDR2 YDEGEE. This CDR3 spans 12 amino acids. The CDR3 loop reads CASSPPGMGAFF.

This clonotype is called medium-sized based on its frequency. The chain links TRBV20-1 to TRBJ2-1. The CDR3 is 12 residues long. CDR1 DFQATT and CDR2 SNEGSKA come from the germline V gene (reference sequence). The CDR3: CSAEKGRNEQFF.

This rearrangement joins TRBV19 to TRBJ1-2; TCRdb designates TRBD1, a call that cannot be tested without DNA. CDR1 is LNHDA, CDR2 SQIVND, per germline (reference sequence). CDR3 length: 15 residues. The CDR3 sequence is CASSMYRASDYGYTF. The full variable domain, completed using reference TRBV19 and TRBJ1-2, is DGGITQSPKYLFRKEGQNVTLSCEQNLNHDAMYWYRQDPGQGLRLIYYSQIVNDFQKGDIAEGYSVSREKKESFPLTVTSAQKNPTAFYLCASSMYRASDYGYTFGSGTRLTVV.

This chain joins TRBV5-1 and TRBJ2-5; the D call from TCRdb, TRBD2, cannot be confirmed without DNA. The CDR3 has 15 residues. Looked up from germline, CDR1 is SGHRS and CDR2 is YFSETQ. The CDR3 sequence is CASSHSGNQQETQYF.